The clone carrying this TCR beta chain was observed at least ten times. What it binds is not known. The germline CDR1 and CDR2 sequences are SGHDT and YYEEEE. The V and J ends lost 0 bases and 5 bases respectively, with 9 bases between them. This CDR3 contains 14 residues. The entry originates in a study of identical twins. Regarding the study as a whole: Models underestimated how often monozygotic twins shared out-of-frame TCR alpha. Within twin pairs, the out-of-frame alpha sequences they shared showed excess low generation probability. Memory repertoires lacked the insertion deficit that abundant cord blood beta clonotypes showed.

MiXCR was run by TCRdb on the 5' RACE reads, yielding one entry per CDR3 protein. The sample consists of more than 650,000 distinct CDR3 sequences, 5.5% to 6.5% of them appearing once. Everyone who donated was a healthy Caucasian. Sequencing was done on a sample of naive T cells sorted from blood. This clonotype originated in a man between 18 and 29 years old in good health. The V call is TRBV5-6, the J call TRBJ2-1; D call uncertain. The CDR3 DNA follows: TGTGCCAGCAGCTTGGGTATTGATAACAATGAGCAGTTCTTC. Translating gives CASSLGIDNNEQFF. The full variable domain, completed using reference TRBV5-6 and TRBJ2-1, is DAGVTQSPTHLIKTRGQQVTLRCSPKSGHDTVSWYQQALGQGPQFIFQYYEEEERQRGNFPDRFSGHQFPNYSSELNVNALLLGDSALYLCASSLGIDNNEQFFGPGTRLTVL.